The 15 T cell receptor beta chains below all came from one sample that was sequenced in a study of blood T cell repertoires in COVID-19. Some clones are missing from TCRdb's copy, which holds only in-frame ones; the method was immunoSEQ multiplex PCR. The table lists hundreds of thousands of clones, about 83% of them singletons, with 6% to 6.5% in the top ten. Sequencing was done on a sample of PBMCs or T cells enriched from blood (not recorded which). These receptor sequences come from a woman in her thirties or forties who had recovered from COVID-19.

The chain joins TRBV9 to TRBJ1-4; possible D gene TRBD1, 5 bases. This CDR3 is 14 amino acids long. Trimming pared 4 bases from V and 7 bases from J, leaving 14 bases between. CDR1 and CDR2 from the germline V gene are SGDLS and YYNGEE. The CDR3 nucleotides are TGTGCCAGCAGCCCAGGACCGGGGGGTGAAAAACTGTTTTTT. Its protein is CASSPGPGGEKLFF.

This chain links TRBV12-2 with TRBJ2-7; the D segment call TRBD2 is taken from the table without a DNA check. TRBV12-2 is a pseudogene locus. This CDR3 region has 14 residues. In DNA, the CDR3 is TGTGCAAGTCGCCCCGGACTAGCGGAGTACGAGCAGTACTTC. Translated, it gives CASRPGLAEYEQYF.

The CDR3 sequence: CSVEEVQGTTDTQYF. The DNA for the CDR3 is TGCAGCGTTGAAGAAGTACAGGGAACCACAGATACGCAGTATTTT. The V and J genes are TRBV29-1 and TRBJ2-3, with TRBD1 as a possible D gene (6 bases). Germline-derived CDR1 and CDR2 are SQVTM and ANQGSEA. CDR3 length: 15 residues. V lost 0 bases and J lost 2, with 12 bases in between.

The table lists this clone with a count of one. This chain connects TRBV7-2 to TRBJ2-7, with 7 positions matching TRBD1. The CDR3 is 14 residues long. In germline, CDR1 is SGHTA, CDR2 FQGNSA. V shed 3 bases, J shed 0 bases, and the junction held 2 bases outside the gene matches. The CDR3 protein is CASSFDRVSYEQYF. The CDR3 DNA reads TGTGCCAGCAGCTTTGACAGGGTCTCCTACGAGCAGTACTTC.

The CDR3 bases are TGTGCGCTGCACGTACAGGGTGTTTACGAGCAGTACTTC. Its protein product is CALHVQGVYEQYF. The chain carries TRBV30 and TRBJ2-7, with D tentatively TRBD1 (6 bases). There are 13 residues in the CDR3. CDR1 is GTSNPN and CDR2 is SVGIG in the germline V gene (reference sequence).

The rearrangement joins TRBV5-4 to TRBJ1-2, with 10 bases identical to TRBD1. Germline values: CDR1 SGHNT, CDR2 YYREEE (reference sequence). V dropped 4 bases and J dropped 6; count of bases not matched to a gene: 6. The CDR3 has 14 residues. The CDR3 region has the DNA TGTGCCAGCAGCCAATCCGGGACAGGGGATGGCTACACCTTC. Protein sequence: CASSQSGTGDGYTF.

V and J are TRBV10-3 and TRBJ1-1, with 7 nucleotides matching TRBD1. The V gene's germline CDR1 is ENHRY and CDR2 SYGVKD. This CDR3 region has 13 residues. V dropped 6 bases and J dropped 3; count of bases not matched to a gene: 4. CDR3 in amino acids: CAIRRGQDTEAFF. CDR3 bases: TGTGCCATCAGGAGGGGGCAGGACACTGAAGCTTTCTTT.

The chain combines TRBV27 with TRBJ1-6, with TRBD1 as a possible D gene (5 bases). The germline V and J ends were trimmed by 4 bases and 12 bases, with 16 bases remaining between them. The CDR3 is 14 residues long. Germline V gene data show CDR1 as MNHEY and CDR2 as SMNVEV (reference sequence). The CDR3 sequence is CASSSLPPRGPLHF. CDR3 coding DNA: TGTGCCAGCAGTTCGCTACCCCCAAGGGGACCCCTCCACTTT.

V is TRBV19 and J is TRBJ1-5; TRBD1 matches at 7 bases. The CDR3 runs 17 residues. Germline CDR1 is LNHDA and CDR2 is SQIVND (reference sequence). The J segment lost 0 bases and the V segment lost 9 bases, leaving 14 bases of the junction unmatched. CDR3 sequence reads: CASHKSGGTASNQPQHF. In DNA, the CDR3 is TGTGCCAGCCACAAATCGGGCGGGACAGCTAGCAATCAGCCCCAGCATTTT.

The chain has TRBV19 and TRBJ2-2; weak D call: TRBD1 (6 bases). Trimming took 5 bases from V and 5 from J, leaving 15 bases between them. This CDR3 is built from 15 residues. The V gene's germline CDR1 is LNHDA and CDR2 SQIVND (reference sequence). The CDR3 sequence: CASSPGGARTGELFF. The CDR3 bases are TGTGCCAGTAGTCCTGGGGGCGCGCGAACCGGGGAGCTGTTTTTT.

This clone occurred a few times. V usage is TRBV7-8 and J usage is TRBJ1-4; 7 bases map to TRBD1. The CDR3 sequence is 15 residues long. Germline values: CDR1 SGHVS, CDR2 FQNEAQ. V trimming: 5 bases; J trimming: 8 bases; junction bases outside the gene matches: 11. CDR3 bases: TGTGCCAGCAGCCTGGCACAGGGGTTTGGGGAAAAACTGTTTTTT. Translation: CASSLAQGFGEKLFF.

CDR3 region: CASSQRVGTGLETQYF. For the CDR3, the DNA is TGTGCCAGCAGCCAAAGAGTGGGGACAGGGTTGGAGACCCAGTACTTC. The gene calls are TRBV14 and TRBJ2-5, with TRBD1 identical over 9 bases. Trimming cost V 2 bases and J 5 bases; bases outside gene matches: 9. CDR3 length: 16 residues. Germline-derived CDR1 and CDR2 are SGHDN and FVKESK.

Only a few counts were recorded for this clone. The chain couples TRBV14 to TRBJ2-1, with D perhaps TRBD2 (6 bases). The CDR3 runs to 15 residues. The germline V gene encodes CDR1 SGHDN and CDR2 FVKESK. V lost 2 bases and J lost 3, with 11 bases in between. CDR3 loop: CASSQSGVGYNEQFF. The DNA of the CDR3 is TGTGCCAGCAGCCAATCGGGGGTTGGCTACAATGAGCAGTTCTTC. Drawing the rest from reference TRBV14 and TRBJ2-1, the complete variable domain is EAGVTQFPSHSVIEKGQTVTLRCDPISGHDNLYWYRRVMGKEIKFLLHFVKESKQDESGMPNNRFLAERTGGTYSTLKVQPAELEDSGVYFCASSQSGVGYNEQFFGPGTRLTVL.

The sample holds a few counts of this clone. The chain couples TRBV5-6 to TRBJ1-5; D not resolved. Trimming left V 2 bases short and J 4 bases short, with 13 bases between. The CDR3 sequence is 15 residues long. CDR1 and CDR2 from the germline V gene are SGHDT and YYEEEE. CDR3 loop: CASSFSPLQNQPQHF. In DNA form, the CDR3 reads TGTGCCAGCAGCTTTTCCCCGCTTCAGAATCAGCCCCAGCATTTT.

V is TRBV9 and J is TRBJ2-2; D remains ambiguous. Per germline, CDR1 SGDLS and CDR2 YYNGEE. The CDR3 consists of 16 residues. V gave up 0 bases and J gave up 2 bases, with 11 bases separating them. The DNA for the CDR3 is TGTGCCAGCAGCGTAGCACTACTTGGAAACACCGGGGAGCTGTTTTTT. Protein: CASSVALLGNTGELFF.